This TCR beta chain comes out of a study of persistence of HIV-infected CD4 T cells. Looking at the study overall: A median of 8 years of suppressive ART preceded sampling.

This clone was seen a few times. Antigen: not known. Overall study results and limits: Compared with CD3/CD28-stimulated cells, CMV- and Gag-responding cells showed lower TCRbeta richness. Proviral oligoclonality tracked with TCR oligoclonality within the same sorted cells.

An overlapping HIV-1 Gag peptide pool stimulated these cells at 0.85 to 1 ug/peptide/mL. CD40L/CD69 double-negative CD45RO-high memory CD4+ T cells were collected. These HIV-1-infected adults initiated suppressive ART in chronic infection. Sequencing used immunoSEQ version 4 in survey mode. Repertoires were generated with immunoSEQ multiplex PCR, while TCRdb's copy carries only in-frame clones and drops some. The data contain about 39,000 clones, approximately 81% of them singletons. V shed 4 bases, J shed 8 bases, and the junction held 6 bases outside the gene matches. The CDR3 covers 14 residues. Per the germline V gene, CDR1 is KGHSY and CDR2 is FQNENV.

This specimen was cultured CD4+ T cells from PBMCs, taken from a patient who received antiretroviral therapy. The chain uses TRBV16 and TRBJ1-4; 8 bases line up with TRBD1. This TCR derives from an adult with HIV. The donor label of this sample is uncertain. The DNA for the CDR3 is TGTGCCAGCAGCCCGACAGGGGCTGGCGAAAAACTGTTTTTT. Encoded protein: CASSPTGAGEKLFF.